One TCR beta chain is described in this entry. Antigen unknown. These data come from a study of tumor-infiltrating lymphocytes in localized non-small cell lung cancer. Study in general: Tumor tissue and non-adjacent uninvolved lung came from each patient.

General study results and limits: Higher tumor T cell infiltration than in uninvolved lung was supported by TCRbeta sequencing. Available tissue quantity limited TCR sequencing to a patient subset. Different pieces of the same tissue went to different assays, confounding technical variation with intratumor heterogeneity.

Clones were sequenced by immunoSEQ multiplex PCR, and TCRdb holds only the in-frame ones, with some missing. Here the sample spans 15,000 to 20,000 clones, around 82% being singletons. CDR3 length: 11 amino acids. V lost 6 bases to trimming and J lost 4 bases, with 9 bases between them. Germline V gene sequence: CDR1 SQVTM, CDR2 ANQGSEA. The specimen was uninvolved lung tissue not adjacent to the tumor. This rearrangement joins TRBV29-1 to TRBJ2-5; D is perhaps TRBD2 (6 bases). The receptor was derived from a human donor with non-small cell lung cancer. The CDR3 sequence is CSVGTRETQYF. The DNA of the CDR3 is TGCAGCGTCGGGACTCGAGAGACCCAGTACTTC.